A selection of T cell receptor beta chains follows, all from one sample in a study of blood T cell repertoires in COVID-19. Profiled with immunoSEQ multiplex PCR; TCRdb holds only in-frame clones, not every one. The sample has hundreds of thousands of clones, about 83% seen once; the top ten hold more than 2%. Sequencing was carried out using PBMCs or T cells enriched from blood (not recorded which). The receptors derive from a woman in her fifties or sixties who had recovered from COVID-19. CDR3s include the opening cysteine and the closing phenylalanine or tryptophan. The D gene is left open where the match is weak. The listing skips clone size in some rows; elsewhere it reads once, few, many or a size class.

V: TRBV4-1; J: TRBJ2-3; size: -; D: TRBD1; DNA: TGCGCCAGCAGCACGACGGCGACAGGGGGCCTGACAGATACGCAGTATTTT; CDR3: CASSTTATGGLTDTQYF
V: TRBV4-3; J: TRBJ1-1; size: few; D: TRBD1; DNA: TGCGCCAGCAGCCAAGCAAGCGACAGGGGGAACGCTTTCTTT; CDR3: CASSQASDRGNAFF
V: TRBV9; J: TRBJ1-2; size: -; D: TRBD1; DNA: TGTGCCAGCAGCGAGAGCCCGACAGGGGGCTATGGCTACACCTTC; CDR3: CASSESPTGGYGYTF
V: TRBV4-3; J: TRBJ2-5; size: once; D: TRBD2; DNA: TGCGCCAGCAGCCAAGGGGCTAGCGGGAGGTTTGAGACCCAGTACTTC; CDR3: CASSQGASGRFETQYF
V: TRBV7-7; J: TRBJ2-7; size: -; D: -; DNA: TGTGCTAGCAGCCCCCAACATGGCTACGAGCAGTACTTC; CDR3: CASSPQHGYEQYF
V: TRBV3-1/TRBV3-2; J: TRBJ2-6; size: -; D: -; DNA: TGTGCCAGCAGCCAAGGACTAATAGCTGGGGCCAACGTCCTGACTTTC; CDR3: CASSQGLIAGANVLTF
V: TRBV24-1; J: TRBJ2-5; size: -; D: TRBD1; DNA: TGTGCCACCAGTGACTCTTCCAGACAGGGGGCGCGGGAGACCCAGTACTTC; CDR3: CATSDSSRQGARETQYF
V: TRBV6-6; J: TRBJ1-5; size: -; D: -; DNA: TGTGCCAGCAGTTACCTTACAGGGTTGCGCAATCAGCCCCAGCATTTT; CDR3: CASSYLTGLRNQPQHF
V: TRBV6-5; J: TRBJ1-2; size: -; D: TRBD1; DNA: TGTGCCAGCAGTTACGGCACAGGGGGTTTTGGCTATGGCTACACCTTC; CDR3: CASSYGTGGFGYGYTF
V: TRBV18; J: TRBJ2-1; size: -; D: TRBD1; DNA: TGTGCCAGCTCACCACTCGGGGGACAGGGCGGGGATGAGCAGTTCTTC; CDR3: CASSPLGGQGGDEQFF
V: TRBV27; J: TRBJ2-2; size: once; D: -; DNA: TGTGCCAGCAGTTCCCCCCTCACCGGGGAGCTGTTTTTT; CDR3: CASSSPLTGELFF
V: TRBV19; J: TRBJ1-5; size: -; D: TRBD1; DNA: TGTGCCAGTAGTAGGGACAGGGTGGGCAATCAGCCCCAGCATTTT; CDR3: CASSRDRVGNQPQHF
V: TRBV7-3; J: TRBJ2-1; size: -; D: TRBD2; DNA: TGTGCCAGCAGCTTAGAGGGACTAGCGAGGGGGAATGAGCAGTTCTTC; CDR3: CASSLEGLARGNEQFF
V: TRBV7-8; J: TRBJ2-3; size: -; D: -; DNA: TGTGCCAGCAGCTCACTTGAAACTAGCACAGATACGCAGTATTTT; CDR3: CASSSLETSTDTQYF
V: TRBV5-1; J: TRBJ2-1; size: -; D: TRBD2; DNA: TGCGCCAGCAGCTCTAGCGGGAGGGCCGTAAATGAGCAGTTCTTC; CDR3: CASSSSGRAVNEQFF
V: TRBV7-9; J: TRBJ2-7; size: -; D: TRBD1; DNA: TGTGCCAGCAGCACAGACGGGACAGGGATCTACGAGCAGTACTTC; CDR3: CASSTDGTGIYEQYF
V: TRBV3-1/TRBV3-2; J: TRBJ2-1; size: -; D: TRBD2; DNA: TGTGCCAGCAGCCTGGGACTAGCGGGAGGTGAGCAGTTCTTC; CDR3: CASSLGLAGGEQFF
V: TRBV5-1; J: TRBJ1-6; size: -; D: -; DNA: TGCGCCAGCAGCGGGCAGGGGCCCTATAATTCACCCCTCCACTTT; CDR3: CASSGQGPYNSPLHF
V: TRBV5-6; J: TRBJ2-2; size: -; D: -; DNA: TGTGCCAGCAGCTTATCCCCCAGGGCAGCCGGGGAGCTGTTTTTT; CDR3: CASSLSPRAAGELFF
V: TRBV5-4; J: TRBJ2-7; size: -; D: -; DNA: TGTGCCACCCAAGGGGGGGGTGGCGTCTCGCAGTACTTC; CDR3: CATQGGGGVSQYF
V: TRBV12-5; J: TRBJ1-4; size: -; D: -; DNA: TGTGCTAGTGGTTTGGCCTCGCGGGGGGGTGAAAAACTGTTTTTT; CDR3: CASGLASRGGEKLFF
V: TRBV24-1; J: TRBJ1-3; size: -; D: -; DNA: TGTGCCACCAGTGATTCCCCGGGAAAAGGTGGCTCTGGAAACACCATATATTTT; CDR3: CATSDSPGKGGSGNTIYF
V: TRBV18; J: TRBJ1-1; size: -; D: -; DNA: TGTGCCAGCTCACGGACAGTGAACACTGAAGCTTTCTTT; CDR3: CASSRTVNTEAFF
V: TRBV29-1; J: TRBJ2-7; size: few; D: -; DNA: TGCAGCGTCGGACAGCCCTACGAGCAGTACTTC; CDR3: CSVGQPYEQYF
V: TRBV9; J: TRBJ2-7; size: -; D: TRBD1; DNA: TGTGCCAGCAGCGCGACAGGGGGCATATACGAGCAGTACTTC; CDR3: CASSATGGIYEQYF
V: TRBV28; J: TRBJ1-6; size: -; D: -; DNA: TGTGCCAGCAGGGAGGGGCGGATGTATTCACCCCTCCACTTT; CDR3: CASREGRMYSPLHF
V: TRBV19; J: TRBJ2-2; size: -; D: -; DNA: TGTGCCAGTAGTTTCCTCGGGACTCCCGGGGAGCTGTTTTTT; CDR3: CASSFLGTPGELFF
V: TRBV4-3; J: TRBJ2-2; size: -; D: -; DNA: TGCGCCAGCAGCCAGGACAGCTCTACCGGGGAGCTGTTTTTT; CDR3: CASSQDSSTGELFF
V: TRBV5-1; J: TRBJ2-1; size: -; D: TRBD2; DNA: TGCGCCAGCAGCACTAGCGGGGGGGTTATTTACAATGAGCAGTTCTTC; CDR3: CASSTSGGVIYNEQFF
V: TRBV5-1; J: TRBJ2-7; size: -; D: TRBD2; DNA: TGCGCCAGCAGACCCCCGACTAGCGGATCTGAGGAGCAGTACTTC; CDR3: CASRPPTSGSEEQYF
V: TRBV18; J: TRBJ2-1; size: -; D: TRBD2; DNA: TGTGCCAGCTCACCAAGTAGCGGGACCTACAATGAGCAGTTCTTC; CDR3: CASSPSSGTYNEQFF
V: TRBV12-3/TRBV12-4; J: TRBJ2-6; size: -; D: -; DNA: TGTGCCAGCAGTTTTATGGGGGCCAACGTCCTGACTTTC; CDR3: CASSFMGANVLTF
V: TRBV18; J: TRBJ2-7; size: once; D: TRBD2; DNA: TGTGCCAGCTCACCACTAGCGGGGCTAACCTACGAGCAGTACTTC; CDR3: CASSPLAGLTYEQYF
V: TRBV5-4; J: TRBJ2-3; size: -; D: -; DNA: TGTGCCAGCAGCTTGGGGCAGGAAACAGATACGCAGTATTTT; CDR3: CASSLGQETDTQYF
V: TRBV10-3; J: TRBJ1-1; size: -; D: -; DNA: TGTGCCATCAGTGAAGACAGAAACACTGAAGCTTTCTTT; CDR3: CAISEDRNTEAFF
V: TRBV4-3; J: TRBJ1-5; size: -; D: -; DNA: TGCGCCAGCAGCCAAGGTCGGTCTGAGGGCAGCCTAGTTAAGCCCCAGCATTTT; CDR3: CASSQGRSEGSLVKPQHF
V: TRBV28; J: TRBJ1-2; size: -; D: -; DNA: TGTGCCAGCAGTTTGGCCAATCCTACGACAGGTTCGGGCTACACCTTC; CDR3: CASSLANPTTGSGYTF
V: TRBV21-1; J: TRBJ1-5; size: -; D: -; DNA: TGTGCCAGCAGCAAAGCTGGACAGGGAAGCAATCAGCCCCAGCATTTT; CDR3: CASSKAGQGSNQPQHF
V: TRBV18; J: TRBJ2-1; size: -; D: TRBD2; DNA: TGTGCCAGCTCACCAGGGCTAGCGGGGGGCCTCAATGAGCAGTTCTTC; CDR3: CASSPGLAGGLNEQFF
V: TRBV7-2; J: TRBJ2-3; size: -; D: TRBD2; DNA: TGTGCCAGCAGCTTAGCGGTAATAGCGGGGGGGCGAGCAGATACGCAGTATTTT; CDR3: CASSLAVIAGGRADTQYF
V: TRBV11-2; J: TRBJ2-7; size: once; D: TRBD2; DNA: TGTGCCAGCACCCGCGGGAGTGAGCAGTACTTC; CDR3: CASTRGSEQYF
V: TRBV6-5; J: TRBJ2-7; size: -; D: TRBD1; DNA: TGTGCCAGCACCATCACAGGGGCCTACGAGCAGTACTTC; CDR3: CASTITGAYEQYF
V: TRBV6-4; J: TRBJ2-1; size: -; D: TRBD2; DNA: TGTGCCAGCAGTGACTTCTGGACTAGCGGGGGAAATGAGCAGTTCTTC; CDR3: CASSDFWTSGGNEQFF
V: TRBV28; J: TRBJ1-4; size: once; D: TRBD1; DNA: TGTGCCAGCAGTGCCCCGGGACAGGGACCGGAAAAACTGTTTTTT; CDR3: CASSAPGQGPEKLFF
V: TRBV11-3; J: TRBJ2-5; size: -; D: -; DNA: TGTGCCAGCAGCTTGGGGGGGGCAGAGACCCAGTACTTC; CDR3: CASSLGGAETQYF
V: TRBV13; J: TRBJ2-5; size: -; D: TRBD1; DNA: TGTGCCAGCAGCTTTACGAACAGGGGGTCCGAGACCCAGTACTTC; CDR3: CASSFTNRGSETQYF
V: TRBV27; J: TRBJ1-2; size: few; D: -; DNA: TGTGCCAGCCGCTCTCTTTACCCTACTACGGGGGGCTACACCTTC; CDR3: CASRSLYPTTGGYTF
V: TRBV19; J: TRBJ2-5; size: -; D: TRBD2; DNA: TGTGCCAGTAGGGGAGCGGGGGGGCCGGAGACCCAGTACTTC; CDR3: CASRGAGGPETQYF
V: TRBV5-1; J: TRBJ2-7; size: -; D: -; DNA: TGCGCCAGCAGTACCGGGGGCTACGAGCAGTACTTC; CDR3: CASSTGGYEQYF
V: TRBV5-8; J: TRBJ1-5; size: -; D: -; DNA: TGTGCCAGCAGCTTGGGACACGCCAATCAGCCCCAGCATTTT; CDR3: CASSLGHANQPQHF
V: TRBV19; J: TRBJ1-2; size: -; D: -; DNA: TGTGCCAGTAGCCCCATGGGTACAGGGAGGGTCTATGGCTACACCTTC; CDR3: CASSPMGTGRVYGYTF
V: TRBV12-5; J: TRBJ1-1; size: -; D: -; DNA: TGTGCTAGTGGTTTGGTAACTCGGAACACTGAAGCTTTCTTT; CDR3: CASGLVTRNTEAFF
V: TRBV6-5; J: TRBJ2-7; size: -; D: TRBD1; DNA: TGTGCCAGCAGACGACAGGGCGAGCAGTACTTC; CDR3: CASRRQGEQYF